This is a list of T cell receptor beta chains from one sample in a study of T-cell memory formation after mild COVID-19. TCRdb reanalysed the 5' RACE reads using MiXCR and keeps one entry per CDR3 protein. Altogether 130,000 to 150,000 distinct CDR3 sequences are present, 15% to 20% being singletons, with the ten largest covering approximately 2%. The sequenced sample consisted of PBMCs or a T cell subset sorted from them (not recorded which). These receptors all stem from an adult woman who had mild COVID-19 (a few samples of this study predate the infection). Cell type and time point are not known. CDR3s include the opening cysteine and the closing phenylalanine or tryptophan. D genes are given only for firm matches. Only part of the rows carry a size: once, few, many, or a class if the clone is expanded.

D gene	V gene	clone size	J gene	CDR3 protein	CDR3 DNA
NA	TRBV2	few	TRBJ1-1	CASTLPEGTRWVTEAFF	TGTGCCAGCACCCTCCCTGAAGGGACGCGGTGGGTCACTGAAGCTTTCTTT
NA	TRBV5-1	few	TRBJ2-1	CASSLGRGGNEQFF	TGCGCCAGCAGCTTGGGCCGTGGCGGGAATGAGCAGTTCTTC
TRBD2	TRBV3-1	NA	TRBJ2-4	CASSQDRGRAGRTIQYF	TGTGCCAGCAGCCAAGATCGGGGGAGGGCGGGACGTACCATTCAGTACTTC
TRBD1	TRBV6-1	NA	TRBJ1-4	CASTRDRGAEKLFF	TGTGCCAGCACTCGGGACAGGGGCGCAGAAAAACTGTTTTTT
TRBD1	TRBV7-2	many	TRBJ1-1	CASSLWGTGGAKTEAFF	TGTGCCAGCAGCTTATGGGGGACAGGGGGCGCTAAGACTGAAGCTTTCTTT
TRBD1	TRBV5-1	NA	TRBJ1-4	CASSRRQGTREKLFF	TGCGCCAGCAGCCGAAGACAGGGGACCCGGGAAAAACTGTTTTTT
NA	TRBV29-1	NA	TRBJ2-6	CSVGVTGANVLTF	TGCAGCGTTGGCGTCACTGGGGCCAACGTCCTGACTTTC
NA	TRBV5-1	many	TRBJ2-7	CASSLGGQSYEQYF	TGCGCCAGCAGCTTGGGGGGACAATCCTACGAGCAGTACTTC
NA	TRBV20-1	NA	TRBJ2-5	CSAPGRRETQYF	TGCAGTGCTCCGGGACGGAGAGAGACCCAGTACTTC
NA	TRBV18	few	TRBJ2-5	CASSEDRETQYF	TGTGCCAGCTCAGAAGATAGGGAGACCCAGTACTTC
NA	TRBV5-1	many	TRBJ2-5	CASSETQGYGETQYF	TGCGCCAGCAGCGAGACTCAGGGTTACGGAGAGACCCAGTACTTC
NA	TRBV23-1	NA	TRBJ2-7	CASSQVGATEQYF	TGCGCCAGCAGTCAAGTCGGTGCCACAGAGCAGTACTTC
TRBD2	TRBV12-3/TRBV12-4	few	TRBJ2-1	CASSLSGDRYNEQFF	TGTGCCAGCAGTCTTAGCGGGGACCGGTACAATGAGCAGTTCTTC
TRBD2	TRBV27	NA	TRBJ2-1	CASRSGLAYNEQFF	TGTGCCAGCAGGTCGGGACTAGCCTACAATGAGCAGTTCTTC
NA	TRBV5-1	few	TRBJ2-7	CASSWDPGSAYEQYF	TGCGCCAGCAGCTGGGATCCAGGGAGCGCCTACGAGCAGTACTTC
TRBD2	TRBV15	few	TRBJ2-2	CATSRRDGSGGARELFF	TGTGCCACCAGCAGAAGAGATGGGAGCGGGGGGGCCAGGGAGCTGTTTTTT
TRBD1	TRBV6-6	NA	TRBJ1-1	CASSSIGQGAATEAFF	TGTGCCAGCAGTTCAATAGGACAGGGGGCGGCCACTGAAGCTTTCTTT
TRBD1	TRBV4-2	NA	TRBJ2-7	CASSHAGQGSGEQYF	TGTGCCAGCAGCCACGCGGGACAGGGGTCGGGGGAGCAGTACTTC
NA	TRBV11-2	once	TRBJ2-1	CASSPLRGPNEQFF	TGTGCCAGCAGCCCGCTCCGAGGGCCCAATGAGCAGTTCTTC
NA	TRBV5-1	few	TRBJ1-4	CASSDPGPPNEKLFF	TGCGCCAGCAGCGACCCGGGACCACCTAATGAAAAACTGTTTTTT
TRBD1	TRBV2	NA	TRBJ1-2	CASRDRGVYYGYTF	TGTGCCAGCAGGGACAGGGGAGTCTACTATGGCTACACCTTC
NA	TRBV4-3	NA	TRBJ2-1	CASSKGAATSPNEQFF	TGCGCCAGCAGCAAAGGGGCTGCGACCAGCCCCAATGAGCAGTTCTTC
TRBD2	TRBV5-1	NA	TRBJ2-3	CASSLVSSGGADTQYF	TGCGCCAGCAGCTTGGTGTCTAGCGGGGGGGCAGATACGCAGTATTTT
NA	TRBV5-6	many	TRBJ2-1	CASSLAGVVYNEQFF	TGTGCCAGCAGCTTGGCGGGTGTGGTTTACAATGAGCAGTTCTTC
TRBD2	TRBV7-9	NA	TRBJ2-3	CASSLRSGRRTDTQYF	TGTGCCAGCAGCTTAAGAAGCGGGAGGCGGACAGATACGCAGTATTTT
TRBD2	TRBV5-1	NA	TRBJ2-1	CASSLAGAGLAGAPSYNEQFF	TGCGCCAGCAGCTTGGCCGGGGCGGGACTAGCGGGAGCGCCCTCCTACAATGAGCAGTTCTTC
TRBD2	TRBV7-2	NA	TRBJ2-3	CASSLVGSGRARADTQYF	TGTGCCAGCAGCTTAGTGGGTAGCGGGAGGGCCAGGGCAGATACGCAGTATTTT
TRBD1	TRBV20-1	NA	TRBJ1-4	CSARVGTVEKLFF	TGCAGTGCTAGAGTGGGGACAGTTGAAAAACTGTTTTTT
TRBD2	TRBV5-1	NA	TRBJ2-5	CASSLLAGGGETQYF	TGCGCCAGCAGCTTGCTCGCGGGGGGAGGAGAGACCCAGTACTTC
TRBD1	TRBV6-5	NA	TRBJ2-7	CASSYEGAEEQYF	TGTGCCAGCAGTTACGAGGGGGCAGAGGAGCAGTACTTC
NA	TRBV12-3/TRBV12-4	NA	TRBJ1-6	CASSPPGRDNSHLHF	TGTGCCAGCAGCCCCCCGGGCAGGGATAATTCACACCTCCACTTT
NA	TRBV7-9	few	TRBJ1-1	CASSYPVNTEAFF	TGTGCCAGCAGCTACCCAGTGAACACTGAAGCTTTCTTT
TRBD2	TRBV4-2	NA	TRBJ2-5	CASSSDSGGGLETQYF	TGTGCCAGCAGCTCGGACTCTGGGGGGGGTCTCGAGACCCAGTACTTC
TRBD1	TRBV5-1	NA	TRBJ1-6	CASNHGTGDNSPLHF	TGCGCCAGCAACCACGGGACAGGGGATAATTCACCCCTCCACTTT
TRBD1	TRBV24-1	NA	TRBJ1-1	CATPTGQGANEAFF	TGTGCCACCCCAACGGGACAGGGGGCGAATGAAGCTTTCTTT
NA	TRBV4-2	NA	TRBJ2-1	CASSLMIQGGSYNEQFF	TGTGCCAGCAGCCTAATGATACAGGGTGGGTCCTACAATGAGCAGTTCTTC
NA	TRBV5-4	few	TRBJ2-5	CASSWGAGETQYF	TGTGCCAGCAGCTGGGGTGCTGGGGAGACCCAGTACTTC
TRBD2	TRBV7-2	NA	TRBJ2-1	CASSLGVLAGGNEQFF	TGTGCCAGCAGCTTAGGGGTTCTAGCGGGAGGCAATGAGCAGTTCTTC
TRBD2	TRBV20-1	NA	TRBJ2-7	CSANPPQRDYEQYF	TGCAGTGCTAACCCACCTCAGCGGGACTACGAGCAGTACTTC
NA	TRBV12-3/TRBV12-4	few	TRBJ2-3	CASSDLASTDTQYF	TGTGCCAGCAGTGACCTAGCGAGCACAGATACGCAGTATTTT
NA	TRBV3-1	NA	TRBJ2-7	CASSPPGGYYEQYF	TGTGCCAGCAGCCCACCCGGGGGCTATTACGAGCAGTACTTC
TRBD2	TRBV18	few	TRBJ2-7	CASSPGTSDYYEQYF	TGTGCCAGCTCACCGGGGACTAGCGATTACTACGAGCAGTACTTC
TRBD2	TRBV7-3	NA	TRBJ2-1	CASSLIPWTSGGVVLYNEQFF	TGTGCCAGCAGCTTAATCCCCTGGACTAGCGGGGGTGTGGTTCTCTACAATGAGCAGTTCTTC
NA	TRBV29-1	NA	TRBJ2-3	CSVESTDTQYF	TGCAGCGTCGAGAGCACAGATACGCAGTATTTT